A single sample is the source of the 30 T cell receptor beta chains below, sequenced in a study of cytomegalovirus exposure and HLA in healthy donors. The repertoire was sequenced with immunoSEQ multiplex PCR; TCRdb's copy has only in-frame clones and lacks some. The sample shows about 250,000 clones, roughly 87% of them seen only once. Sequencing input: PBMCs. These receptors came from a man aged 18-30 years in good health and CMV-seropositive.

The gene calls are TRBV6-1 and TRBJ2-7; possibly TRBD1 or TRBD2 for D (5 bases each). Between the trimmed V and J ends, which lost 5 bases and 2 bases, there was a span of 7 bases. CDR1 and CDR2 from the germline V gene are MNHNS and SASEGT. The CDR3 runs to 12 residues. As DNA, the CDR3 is TGTGCCAGCAGTAGAGGGGCCTACGAGCAGTACTTC. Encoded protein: CASSRGAYEQYF.

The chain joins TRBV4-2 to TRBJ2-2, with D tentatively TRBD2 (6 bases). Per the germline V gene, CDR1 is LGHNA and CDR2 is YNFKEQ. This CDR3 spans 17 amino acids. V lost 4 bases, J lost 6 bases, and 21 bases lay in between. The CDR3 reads CASSRAPLLGSAGELFF. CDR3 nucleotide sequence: TGTGCCAGCAGCCGAGCCCCGCTTCTCGGGAGCGCCGGGGAGCTGTTTTTT.

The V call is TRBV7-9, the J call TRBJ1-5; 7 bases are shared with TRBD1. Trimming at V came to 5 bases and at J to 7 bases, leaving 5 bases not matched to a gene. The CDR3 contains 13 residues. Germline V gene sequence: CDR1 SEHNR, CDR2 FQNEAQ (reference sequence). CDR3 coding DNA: TGTGCCAGCAGCGCCCAGACAGGGCAGCCCCAGCATTTT. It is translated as CASSAQTGQPQHF.

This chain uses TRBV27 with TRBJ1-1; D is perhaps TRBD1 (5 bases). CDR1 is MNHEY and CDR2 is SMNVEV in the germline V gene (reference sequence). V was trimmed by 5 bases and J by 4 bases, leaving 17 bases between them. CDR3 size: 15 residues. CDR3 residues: CASSGPPGRSTEAFF. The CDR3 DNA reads TGTGCCAGCAGTGGCCCTCCAGGGCGGAGCACTGAAGCTTTCTTT.

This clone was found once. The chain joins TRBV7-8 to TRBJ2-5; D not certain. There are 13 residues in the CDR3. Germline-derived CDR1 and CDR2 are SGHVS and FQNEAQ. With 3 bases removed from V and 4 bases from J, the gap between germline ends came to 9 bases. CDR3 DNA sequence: TGTGCCAGCAGCTTGCGAACGGGAGAGACCCAGTACTTC. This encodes CASSLRTGETQYF.

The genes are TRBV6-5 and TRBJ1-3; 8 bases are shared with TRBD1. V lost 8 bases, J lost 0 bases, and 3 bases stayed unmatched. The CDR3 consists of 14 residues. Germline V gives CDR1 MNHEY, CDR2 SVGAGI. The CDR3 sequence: CASGQGFSGNTIYF. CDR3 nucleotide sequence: TGTGCCAGCGGACAGGGTTTCTCTGGAAACACCATATATTTT.

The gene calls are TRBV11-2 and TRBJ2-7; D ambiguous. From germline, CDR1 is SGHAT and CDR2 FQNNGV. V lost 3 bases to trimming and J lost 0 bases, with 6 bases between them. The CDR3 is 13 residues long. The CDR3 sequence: CASSFEVSYEQYF. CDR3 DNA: TGTGCCAGCAGCTTCGAGGTCTCCTACGAGCAGTACTTC.

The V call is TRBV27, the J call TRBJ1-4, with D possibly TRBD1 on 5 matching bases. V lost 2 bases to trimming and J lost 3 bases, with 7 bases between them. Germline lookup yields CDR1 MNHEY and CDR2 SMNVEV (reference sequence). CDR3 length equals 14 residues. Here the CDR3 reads CASSLTRANEKLFF. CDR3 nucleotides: TGTGCCAGCAGTTTAACCAGGGCTAATGAAAAACTGTTTTTT.

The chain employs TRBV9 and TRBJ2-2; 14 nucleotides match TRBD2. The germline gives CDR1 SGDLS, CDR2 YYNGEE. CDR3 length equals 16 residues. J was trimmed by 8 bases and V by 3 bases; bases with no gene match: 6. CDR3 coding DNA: TGTGCCAGCAGCGCCGCCGGGACTAGCGGGAGTGGGGAGCTGTTTTTT. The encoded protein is CASSAAGTSGSGELFF. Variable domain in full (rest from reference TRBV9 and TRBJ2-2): DSGVTQTPKHLITATGQRVTLRCSPRSGDLSVYWYQQSLDQGLQFLIQYYNGEERAKGNILERFSAQQFPDLHSELNLSSLELGDSALYFCASSAAGTSGSGELFFGEGSRLTVL.

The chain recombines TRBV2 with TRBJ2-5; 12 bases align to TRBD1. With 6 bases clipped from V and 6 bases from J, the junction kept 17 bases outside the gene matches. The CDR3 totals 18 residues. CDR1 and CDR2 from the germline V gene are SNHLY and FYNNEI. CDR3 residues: CASSTGETGTGGLKTQYF. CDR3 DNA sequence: TGTGCCAGCAGCACGGGGGAGACGGGGACAGGGGGCTTGAAGACCCAGTACTTC.

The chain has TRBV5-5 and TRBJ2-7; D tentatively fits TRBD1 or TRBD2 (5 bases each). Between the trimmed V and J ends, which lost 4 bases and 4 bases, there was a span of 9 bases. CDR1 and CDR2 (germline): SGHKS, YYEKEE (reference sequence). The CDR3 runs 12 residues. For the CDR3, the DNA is TGTGCCAGCAGCGGGTGGGGGTACGAGCAGTACTTC. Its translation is CASSGWGYEQYF.

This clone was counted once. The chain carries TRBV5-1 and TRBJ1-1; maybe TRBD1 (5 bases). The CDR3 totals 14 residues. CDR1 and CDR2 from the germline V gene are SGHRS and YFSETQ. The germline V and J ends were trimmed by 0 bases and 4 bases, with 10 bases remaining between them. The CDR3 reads CASSLEGFGTEAFF. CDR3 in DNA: TGCGCCAGCAGCTTGGAGGGGTTCGGCACTGAAGCTTTCTTT.

The CDR3 region is CASSVSANTEAFF. In nucleotides, the CDR3 is TGTGCCAGCAGTGTTTCGGCGAACACTGAAGCTTTCTTT. The gene calls are TRBV6-4 and TRBJ1-1; no definite D call. Germline assignment: CDR1 MRHNA and CDR2 SNTAGT. The CDR3 is made up of 13 amino acids. V dropped 4 bases and J dropped 1 base, with 7 bases sitting between them.

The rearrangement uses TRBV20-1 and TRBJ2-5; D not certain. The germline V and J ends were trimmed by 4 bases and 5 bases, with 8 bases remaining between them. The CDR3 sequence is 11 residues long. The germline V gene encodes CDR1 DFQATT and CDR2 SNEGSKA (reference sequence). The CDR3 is CSAIKSETQYF. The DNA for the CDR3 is TGCAGTGCTATCAAGAGCGAGACCCAGTACTTC.

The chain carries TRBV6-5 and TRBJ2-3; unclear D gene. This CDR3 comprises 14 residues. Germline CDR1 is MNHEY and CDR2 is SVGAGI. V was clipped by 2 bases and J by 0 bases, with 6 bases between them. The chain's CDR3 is CASSYDGSTDTQYF. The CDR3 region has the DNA TGTGCCAGCAGTTACGACGGGAGCACAGATACGCAGTATTTT.

CDR3 region: CASSFSDGYNEQFF. Written as DNA, the CDR3 is TGTGCCAGCAGTTTCTCTGACGGTTACAATGAGCAGTTCTTC. The rearrangement joins TRBV27 to TRBJ2-1; D call uncertain. CDR3 length equals 14 residues. Germline values: CDR1 MNHEY, CDR2 SMNVEV (reference sequence). Trimming pared 3 bases from V and 4 bases from J, leaving 10 bases between.

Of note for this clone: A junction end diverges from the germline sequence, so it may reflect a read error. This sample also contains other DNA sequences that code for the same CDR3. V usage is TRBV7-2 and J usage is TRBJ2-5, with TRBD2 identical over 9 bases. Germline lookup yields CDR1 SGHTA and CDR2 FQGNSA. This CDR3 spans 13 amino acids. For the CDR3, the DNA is TGTGCCAGCAGCCTAGCGGGGAGGGAGACCCAGTACTTC. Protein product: CASSLAGRETQYF.

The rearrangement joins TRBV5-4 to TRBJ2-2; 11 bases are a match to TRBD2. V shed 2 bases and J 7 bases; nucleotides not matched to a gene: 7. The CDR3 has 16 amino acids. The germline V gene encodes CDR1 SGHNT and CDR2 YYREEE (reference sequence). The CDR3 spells CASSLLAGEGVGELFF. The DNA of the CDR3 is TGTGCCAGCAGCTTACTAGCGGGAGAAGGGGTCGGGGAGCTGTTTTTT.

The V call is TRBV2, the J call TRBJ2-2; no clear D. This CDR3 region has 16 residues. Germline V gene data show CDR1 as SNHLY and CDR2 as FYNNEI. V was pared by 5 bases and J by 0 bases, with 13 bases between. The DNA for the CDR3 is TGTGCCAGCAGTTTCAGGCACATGGCGAACACCGGGGAGCTGTTTTTT. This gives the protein CASSFRHMANTGELFF.

The CDR3 DNA reads as TGTGCCAGCAGTTTAGAGGGCATTGGTCAGCCCCAGCATTTT. This codes for CASSLEGIGQPQHF. V is TRBV27 and J is TRBJ1-5; no reliable D call. The ends were cut back, 2 bases at V and 6 bases at J, with 11 bases in the middle. Germline V gene data show CDR1 as MNHEY and CDR2 as SMNVEV (reference sequence). This CDR3 spans 14 amino acids.

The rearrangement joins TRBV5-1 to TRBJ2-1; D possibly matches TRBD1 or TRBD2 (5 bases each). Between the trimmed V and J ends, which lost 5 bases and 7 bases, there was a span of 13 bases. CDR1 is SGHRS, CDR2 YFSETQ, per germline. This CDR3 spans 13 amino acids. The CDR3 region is CASSEGSGNEQFF. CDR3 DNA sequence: TGCGCCAGCAGTGAGGGGTCGGGTAATGAGCAGTTCTTC.

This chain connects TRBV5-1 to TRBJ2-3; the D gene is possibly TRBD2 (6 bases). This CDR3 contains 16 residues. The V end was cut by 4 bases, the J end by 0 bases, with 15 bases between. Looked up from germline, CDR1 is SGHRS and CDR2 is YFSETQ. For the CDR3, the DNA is TGCGCCAGCAGCGTAATCGGGGGATCTAGCACAGATACGCAGTATTTT. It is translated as CASSVIGGSSTDTQYF.

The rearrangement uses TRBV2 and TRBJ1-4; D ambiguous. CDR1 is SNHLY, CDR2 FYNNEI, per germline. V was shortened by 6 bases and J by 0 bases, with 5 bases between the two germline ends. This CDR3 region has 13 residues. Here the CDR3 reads CASRATTNEKLFF. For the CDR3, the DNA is TGTGCCAGCAGAGCCACAACTAATGAAAAACTGTTTTTT.

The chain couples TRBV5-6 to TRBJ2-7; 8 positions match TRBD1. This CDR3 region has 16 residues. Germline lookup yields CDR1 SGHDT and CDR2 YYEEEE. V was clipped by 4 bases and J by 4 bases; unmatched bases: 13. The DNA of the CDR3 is TGTGCCAGCAGCCAGGGTTGGGGACAGGTGGGTTACGAGCAGTACTTC. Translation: CASSQGWGQVGYEQYF.

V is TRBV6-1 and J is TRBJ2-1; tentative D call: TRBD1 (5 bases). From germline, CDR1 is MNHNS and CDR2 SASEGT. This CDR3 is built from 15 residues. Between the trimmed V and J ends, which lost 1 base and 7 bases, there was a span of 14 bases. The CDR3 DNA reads TGTGCCAGCAGTGAAGGTTCAGGGAATAAGAATGAGCAGTTCTTC. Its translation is CASSEGSGNKNEQFF.

The CDR3 reads CASSSRGLYGYTF. In DNA, the CDR3 is TGTGCCAGCAGCTCCAGGGGGCTCTATGGCTACACCTTC. This chain connects TRBV5-4 to TRBJ1-2; TRBD1 matches 8 bases. CDR3 length equals 13 residues. V gave up 3 bases and J gave up 4 bases; unmatched junction bases: 2. Per germline, CDR1 SGHNT and CDR2 YYREEE (reference sequence).

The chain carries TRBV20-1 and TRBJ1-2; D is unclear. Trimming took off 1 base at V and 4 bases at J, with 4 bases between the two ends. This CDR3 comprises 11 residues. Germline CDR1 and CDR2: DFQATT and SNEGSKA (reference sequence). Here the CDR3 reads CSARAGYGYTF. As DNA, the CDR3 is TGCAGTGCTAGAGCAGGCTATGGCTACACCTTC.

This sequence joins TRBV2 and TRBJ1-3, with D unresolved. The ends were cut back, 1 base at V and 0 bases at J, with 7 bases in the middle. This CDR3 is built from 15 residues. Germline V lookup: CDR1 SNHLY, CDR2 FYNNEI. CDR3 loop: CASSEGRSSGNTIYF. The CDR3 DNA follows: TGTGCCAGCAGTGAAGGGCGGAGCTCTGGAAACACCATATATTTT.

CDR3 nucleotide sequence: TGTGCCAGCAGTCTGACAGTCTCCTACAATGAGCAGTTCTTC. Its translation is CASSLTVSYNEQFF. The chain is built from TRBV2 and TRBJ2-1; weak D call: TRBD1 (5 bases). The CDR3 extends over 14 amino acids. Germline CDR1 reads SNHLY; CDR2 reads FYNNEI. Trimming left V 5 bases short and J 0 bases short, with 8 bases between.

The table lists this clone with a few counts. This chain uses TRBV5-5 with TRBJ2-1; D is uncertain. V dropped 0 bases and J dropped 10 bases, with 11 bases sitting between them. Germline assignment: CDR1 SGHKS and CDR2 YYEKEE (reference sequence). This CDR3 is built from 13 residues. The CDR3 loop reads CASSLAGSQEQFF. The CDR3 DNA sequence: TGTGCCAGCAGCTTGGCCGGTTCACAGGAGCAGTTCTTC.